This TCR beta chain was recorded in a study of human thymus T cells. TCRdb's table, derived via immunoSEQ multiplex PCR, lists solely in-frame clones and lacks some. The data hold roughly 60,000 clones, with over 85% observed a single time. The CDR3 is 13 residues long. The germline V and J ends were trimmed by 3 bases and 8 bases, with 13 bases remaining between them. Germline loops: CDR1 SGDLS, CDR2 YYNGEE. Specimen: blood. The V and J genes are TRBV9 and TRBJ2-3; no clear D. This sequence was found in a boy in the first two years of life with a congenital heart defect but otherwise immunologically healthy. The CDR3 loop reads CASSASPDGTQYF. CDR3 DNA sequence: TGTGCCAGCAGCGCCTCGCCCGACGGTACGCAGTATTTT. Drawing the rest from reference TRBV9 and TRBJ2-3, the complete variable domain is DSGVTQTPKHLITATGQRVTLRCSPRSGDLSVYWYQQSLDQGLQFLIQYYNGEERAKGNILERFSAQQFPDLHSELNLSSLELGDSALYFCASSASPDGTQYFGPGTRLTVL.